This is a list of T cell receptor beta chains from one sample in a study of OX40 agonist ivuxolimab in advanced cancers. Clones were read by immunoSEQ multiplex PCR, and TCRdb kept only the in-frame ones, dropping some. The sample has tens of thousands of clones, around 83% seen once. The source material was CD4+ or CD8+ T cells sorted from blood, sampled in a trial of the OX40 agonist ivuxolimab. Receptor source: an adult with an advanced solid tumor such as melanoma, head and neck, liver or kidney cancer. Both conserved end residues are part of each CDR3. D genes are given only for firm matches. Some rows mark clone size as missing; the rest say once, few, many or name a class of expanded clone.

v_gene: TRBV4-1; d_gene: TRBD1; j_gene: TRBJ1-5; len: 18; abundance: -; CDR3nt: TGCGCCAGCAGCCCCTTTGGACAGGAGACATATAGCAATCAGCCCCAGCATTTT; CDR3aa: CASSPFGQETYSNQPQHF
v_gene: TRBV2; d_gene: -; j_gene: TRBJ1-2; len: 14; abundance: -; CDR3nt: TGTGCCAGATGGACAGCCCAGGACGCCTATGGCTACACCTTC; CDR3aa: CARWTAQDAYGYTF
v_gene: TRBV2; d_gene: TRBD1; j_gene: TRBJ2-7; len: 14; abundance: -; CDR3nt: TGTGCCAGCAGGGACAGGCCGGGCCCCTACGAGCAGTACTTC; CDR3aa: CASRDRPGPYEQYF
v_gene: TRBV19; d_gene: -; j_gene: TRBJ2-4; len: 16; abundance: -; CDR3nt: TGTGCCTCGTCCGAGGGGCTGAATCTAGCCAAAAACATTCAGTACTTC; CDR3aa: CASSEGLNLAKNIQYF
v_gene: TRBV11-2; d_gene: -; j_gene: TRBJ1-1; len: 14; abundance: -; CDR3nt: TGTGCCAGCAGCTTAAGGCCCGGTGGTACAGAAGCTTTCTTT; CDR3aa: CASSLRPGGTEAFF
v_gene: TRBV27; d_gene: -; j_gene: TRBJ1-5; len: 14; abundance: once; CDR3nt: TGTGCCAGCAGCTGGGACGCTGGGGGTCAGCCCCAGCATTTT; CDR3aa: CASSWDAGGQPQHF
v_gene: TRBV7-2; d_gene: -; j_gene: TRBJ1-4; len: 16; abundance: -; CDR3nt: TGTGCCAGCAGCCCCAGAATGGGGACTCAAGATGAAAAACTGTTTTTT; CDR3aa: CASSPRMGTQDEKLFF
v_gene: TRBV27; d_gene: -; j_gene: TRBJ1-1; len: 14; abundance: -; CDR3nt: TGTGCCAGCACCACGACCTTCGGTTACACTGAAGCTTTCTTT; CDR3aa: CASTTTFGYTEAFF
v_gene: TRBV7-9; d_gene: -; j_gene: TRBJ2-3; len: 12; abundance: -; CDR3nt: TGTGCCAGCAGCTTAGAGAAAGATACGCAGTATTTT; CDR3aa: CASSLEKDTQYF
v_gene: TRBV5-1; d_gene: -; j_gene: TRBJ1-2; len: 13; abundance: -; CDR3nt: TGCGCCAGCAGCTTGGGCGTGGGGGTGGGCTACACCTTC; CDR3aa: CASSLGVGVGYTF
v_gene: TRBV5-1; d_gene: -; j_gene: TRBJ1-1; len: 14; abundance: -; CDR3nt: TGCGCCAGCAGCTTGACCCGAGGGAACACTGAAGCTTTCTTT; CDR3aa: CASSLTRGNTEAFF
v_gene: TRBV7-3; d_gene: -; j_gene: TRBJ2-2; len: 14; abundance: -; CDR3nt: TGTGCCAGCAGCAGAGGGACCAACACCGGGGAGCTGTTTTTT; CDR3aa: CASSRGTNTGELFF
v_gene: TRBV6-1; d_gene: -; j_gene: TRBJ2-1; len: 15; abundance: -; CDR3nt: TGTGCCAGCAGGGATACAGGGGCGGGGTACGATGAGCAGTTCTTC; CDR3aa: CASRDTGAGYDEQFF
v_gene: TRBV7-9; d_gene: -; j_gene: TRBJ1-1; len: 18; abundance: few; CDR3nt: TGTGCCAGCAGCCCACGGACTGGGCTTTGGATACGGGACACTGAAGCTTTCTTT; CDR3aa: CASSPRTGLWIRDTEAFF
v_gene: TRBV5-4; d_gene: TRBD2; j_gene: TRBJ2-7; len: 15; abundance: -; CDR3nt: TGTGCCAGCAGCTTGGCCGGGACTAGCGGCTACGAGCAGTACTTC; CDR3aa: CASSLAGTSGYEQYF
v_gene: TRBV5-5; d_gene: TRBD1; j_gene: TRBJ1-2; len: 13; abundance: -; CDR3nt: TGTGCCAGCAGCTTGGGGACAGGGTATGGCTACACCTTC; CDR3aa: CASSLGTGYGYTF
v_gene: TRBV6-5; d_gene: TRBD1; j_gene: TRBJ2-7; len: 16; abundance: -; CDR3nt: TGTGCCAGCAGTTACGGGACAGGGGGAACGGGCTACGAGCAGTACTTC; CDR3aa: CASSYGTGGTGYEQYF
v_gene: TRBV11-2; d_gene: -; j_gene: TRBJ2-4; len: 17; abundance: -; CDR3nt: TGTGCCAGCAGCTTAGATGGGGTTTCATTGAGCAAAAACATTCAGTACTTC; CDR3aa: CASSLDGVSLSKNIQYF
v_gene: TRBV28; d_gene: -; j_gene: TRBJ2-3; len: 14; abundance: once; CDR3nt: TGTGCCCCCCCCTTAGCGACTAGCACAGATACGCAGTATTTT; CDR3aa: CAPPLATSTDTQYF
v_gene: TRBV5-1; d_gene: -; j_gene: TRBJ1-2; len: 12; abundance: -; CDR3nt: TGCGCCAGCAGCTTGGTGGGCTCTGGCTACACCTTC; CDR3aa: CASSLVGSGYTF
v_gene: TRBV5-1; d_gene: -; j_gene: TRBJ1-3; len: 15; abundance: -; CDR3nt: TGCGCCAGCAGCCGCGACAGCAACTCTGGAAACACCATATATTTT; CDR3aa: CASSRDSNSGNTIYF
v_gene: TRBV9; d_gene: TRBD1; j_gene: TRBJ2-1; len: 16; abundance: -; CDR3nt: TGTGCCAGCAGCTTCGGGACAGACATCACCTACAATGAGCAGTTCTTC; CDR3aa: CASSFGTDITYNEQFF
v_gene: TRBV9; d_gene: TRBD2; j_gene: TRBJ2-3; len: 14; abundance: -; CDR3nt: TGTGCCAGCAGCCCTAGCGGGAGAACAGATACGCAGTATTTT; CDR3aa: CASSPSGRTDTQYF
v_gene: TRBV28; d_gene: -; j_gene: TRBJ1-4; len: 16; abundance: -; CDR3nt: TGTGCCAGCAGCCGAACCCGGAGGGGTTCTAATGAAAAACTGTTTTTT; CDR3aa: CASSRTRRGSNEKLFF
v_gene: TRBV25-1; d_gene: -; j_gene: TRBJ2-5; len: 15; abundance: -; CDR3nt: TGTGCCAGCAGTGACACTGGACTCTCCTCTGAGACCCAGTACTTC; CDR3aa: CASSDTGLSSETQYF
v_gene: TRBV5-4; d_gene: -; j_gene: TRBJ1-1; len: 13; abundance: -; CDR3nt: TGTGCCAGCAGCTATAGACAGGATGGTGAAGCTTTCTTT; CDR3aa: CASSYRQDGEAFF
v_gene: TRBV7-2; d_gene: TRBD1; j_gene: TRBJ1-3; len: 17; abundance: -; CDR3nt: TGTGCCAGCAGCTCAAGGACAGGGCCGGTGGCCGGAAACACCATATATTTT; CDR3aa: CASSSRTGPVAGNTIYF
v_gene: TRBV28; d_gene: -; j_gene: TRBJ2-2; len: 13; abundance: -; CDR3nt: TGTGCCAGCAGTTTGACAGCTACCGGGGAGCTGTTTTTT; CDR3aa: CASSLTATGELFF
v_gene: TRBV28; d_gene: TRBD2; j_gene: TRBJ2-7; len: 14; abundance: -; CDR3nt: TGTGCCAGCAGAACGGGGGGAAGCTCCTACGAGCAGTACTTC; CDR3aa: CASRTGGSSYEQYF
v_gene: TRBV4-2; d_gene: -; j_gene: TRBJ2-1; len: 14; abundance: -; CDR3nt: TGTGCCAGCAGCCAAGATTTACAGGGCCGGGTGCAGTTCTTC; CDR3aa: CASSQDLQGRVQFF
v_gene: TRBV5-1; d_gene: -; j_gene: TRBJ2-1; len: 14; abundance: -; CDR3nt: TGCGCCAGCAGCTTATCAGGGGACTACAATGAGCAGTTCTTC; CDR3aa: CASSLSGDYNEQFF
v_gene: TRBV6-5; d_gene: -; j_gene: TRBJ2-1; len: 13; abundance: -; CDR3nt: TGTGCCAGCAGAAGTGGACTATTCAATGAGCAGTTCTTC; CDR3aa: CASRSGLFNEQFF
v_gene: TRBV20-1; d_gene: -; j_gene: TRBJ1-1; len: 11; abundance: -; CDR3nt: TGCAGTGCGCCACCTAGGACTGAAGCTTTCTTT; CDR3aa: CSAPPRTEAFF
v_gene: TRBV7-9; d_gene: -; j_gene: TRBJ2-3; len: 15; abundance: -; CDR3nt: TGTGCCAGCAGCTTAATGGGGTCTAGCACAGATACGCAGTATTTT; CDR3aa: CASSLMGSSTDTQYF
v_gene: TRBV20-1; d_gene: -; j_gene: TRBJ1-2; len: 11; abundance: -; CDR3nt: TGCAGTGCTAGCGGGGGTCGGGGCTACACCTTC; CDR3aa: CSASGGRGYTF
v_gene: TRBV27; d_gene: -; j_gene: TRBJ1-3; len: 15; abundance: -; CDR3nt: TGTGCCAGCAGTTTGCAGGGGAGCTCTGGAAACACCATATATTTT; CDR3aa: CASSLQGSSGNTIYF
v_gene: TRBV7-2; d_gene: -; j_gene: TRBJ1-1; len: 14; abundance: -; CDR3nt: TGTGCCAGCAGCGCCGGACGGCGGGTCACTGAAGCTTTCTTT; CDR3aa: CASSAGRRVTEAFF
v_gene: TRBV6-1; d_gene: -; j_gene: TRBJ1-3; len: 14; abundance: -; CDR3nt: TGTGCCACCTTCCACAGCAGCGGTGGAAACACCATATATTTT; CDR3aa: CATFHSSGGNTIYF
v_gene: TRBV19; d_gene: -; j_gene: TRBJ2-3; len: 17; abundance: -; CDR3nt: TGTGCCAGTAGTAAGGGGCGAGGGGTCCGGAGCACAGATACGCAGTATTTT; CDR3aa: CASSKGRGVRSTDTQYF
v_gene: TRBV7-9; d_gene: TRBD1; j_gene: TRBJ1-4; len: 14; abundance: -; CDR3nt: TGTGCCAGCAGCCAACAGGGGGTTCTCGAAAAACTGTTTTTT; CDR3aa: CASSQQGVLEKLFF
v_gene: TRBV14; d_gene: TRBD2; j_gene: TRBJ2-1; len: 16; abundance: -; CDR3nt: TGTGCCAGCAGCCAAGACGGTAGCGGGAGCTACAATGAGCAGTTCTTC; CDR3aa: CASSQDGSGSYNEQFF
v_gene: TRBV6-5; d_gene: -; j_gene: TRBJ1-1; len: 12; abundance: few; CDR3nt: TGTGCCAGCAGTTACTCGACGGGGGAAGCTTTCTTT; CDR3aa: CASSYSTGEAFF
v_gene: TRBV6-1; d_gene: -; j_gene: TRBJ2-3; len: 15; abundance: few; CDR3nt: TGTGCCAGCAGTGAAAGGGGTCAGATCACAGATACGCAGTATTTT; CDR3aa: CASSERGQITDTQYF
v_gene: TRBV7-9; d_gene: TRBD2; j_gene: TRBJ2-7; len: 16; abundance: -; CDR3nt: TGTGCCAGCAGCTATACGGGACTAGCGAATCCCTACGAGCAGTACTTC; CDR3aa: CASSYTGLANPYEQYF
v_gene: TRBV15; d_gene: -; j_gene: TRBJ2-2; len: 14; abundance: once; CDR3nt: TGTGCCACCAGCAGAGATTTGGGGATCGGGGAGCTGTTTTTT; CDR3aa: CATSRDLGIGELFF
v_gene: TRBV28; d_gene: -; j_gene: TRBJ2-2; len: 13; abundance: -; CDR3nt: TGTGCCAGCAGCCTAAGCATCCAAGGGGAGCTGTTTTTT; CDR3aa: CASSLSIQGELFF
v_gene: TRBV28; d_gene: -; j_gene: TRBJ2-7; len: 13; abundance: few; CDR3nt: TGTGCCAGCAGTTTGGGGAGCGCCTACGAGCAGTACTTC; CDR3aa: CASSLGSAYEQYF
v_gene: TRBV12-5; d_gene: -; j_gene: TRBJ2-1; len: 13; abundance: -; CDR3nt: TGTGCTAGTGCCCAAATTAGGGGAAATGAGCAGTTCTTC; CDR3aa: CASAQIRGNEQFF
v_gene: TRBV5-8; d_gene: -; j_gene: TRBJ1-2; len: 13; abundance: once; CDR3nt: TGTGCCAGCAGCCCCAGGGTCAAGGGTGGCTACACCTTC; CDR3aa: CASSPRVKGGYTF
v_gene: TRBV5-4; d_gene: -; j_gene: TRBJ2-3; len: 13; abundance: -; CDR3nt: TGTGCCAGCAGCAGTGTAAGCACAGATACGCAGTATTTT; CDR3aa: CASSSVSTDTQYF
v_gene: TRBV10-2; d_gene: -; j_gene: TRBJ1-5; len: 14; abundance: -; CDR3nt: TGCGCCAGCCGCCGCCCAGGGGTTAATCAGCCCCAGCATTTT; CDR3aa: CASRRPGVNQPQHF
v_gene: TRBV11-1; d_gene: -; j_gene: TRBJ1-1; len: 16; abundance: -; CDR3nt: TGTGCCAGCAGCTTGGGGGCAGGCGCGTTTAACACTGAAGCTTTCTTT; CDR3aa: CASSLGAGAFNTEAFF
v_gene: TRBV12-5; d_gene: -; j_gene: TRBJ1-1; len: 13; abundance: -; CDR3nt: TGTGCTAGTGGACACGCGGAGGGTACTGAAGCTTTCTTT; CDR3aa: CASGHAEGTEAFF